Below, 24 T cell receptor beta chains from the same sample are listed, as sequenced in a study of blood T cell repertoires in COVID-19. The protocol was immunoSEQ multiplex PCR, while the TCRdb copy is restricted to in-frame clones and leaves out a portion. This sample has 75,000 to 100,000 clones, with 70% to 90% found just once. Sequencing used peripheral blood. The source of these receptors is a man in his 70s with acute or convalescent COVID-19.

The chain is built from TRBV6-2 or TRBV6-3 and TRBJ1-5; no clear D gene. There are 13 residues in the CDR3. With 4 bases removed from V and 0 bases from J, the gap between germline ends came to 4 bases. The germline V gene encodes CDR1 MNHEY and CDR2 SVGEGT. DNA for the CDR3: TGTGCCAGCAGTTTACATAGCAATCAGCCCCAGCATTTT. The encoded protein is CASSLHSNQPQHF.

The chain employs TRBV28 and TRBJ1-3; TRBD1 might be the D (6 bases). Trimming cost V 2 bases and J 4 bases, with 9 bases left between them. Per germline, CDR1 MDHEN and CDR2 SYDVKM. This CDR3 is built from 14 residues. The CDR3 DNA follows: TGTGCCAGCAGTTTAAAGGGGACAGGAAACACCATATATTTT. Translated: CASSLKGTGNTIYF.

The chain recombines TRBV7-3 with TRBJ2-1, with TRBD2 as a possible D gene (5 bases). The CDR3 is made up of 13 amino acids. With 2 bases removed from V and 5 bases from J, the gap between germline ends came to 7 bases. Germline V gene sequence: CDR1 SGHTA, CDR2 FQGTGA. CDR3 in DNA: TGTGCCAGCAGCTTATCCGGGAACAATGAGCAGTTCTTC. It yields the protein CASSLSGNNEQFF.

This sequence joins TRBV6-4 and TRBJ2-1; D might be TRBD2 (5 bases). CDR1 and CDR2 from the germline V gene are MRHNA and SNTAGT. V dropped 2 bases and J dropped 5 bases, with 7 bases sitting between them. This CDR3 comprises 13 residues. The CDR3 nucleotides read TGTGCCAGCAGTGACGGGGAGAACAATGAGCAGTTCTTC. Translated, it gives CASSDGENNEQFF.

This sequence joins TRBV18 and TRBJ2-5; D is uncertain. The germline V gene encodes CDR1 KGHSH and CDR2 LQKENI. This CDR3 has 13 residues. Between the trimmed V and J ends, which lost 3 bases and 5 bases, there was a span of 10 bases. CDR3 sequence: CASSPVPGETQYF. CDR3 nucleotide sequence: TGTGCCAGCTCACCCGTGCCGGGTGAGACCCAGTACTTC.

This clone was recorded only once. This chain joins TRBV7-9 and TRBJ2-1; 8 bases align to TRBD1. With 5 bases clipped from V and 4 bases from J, the junction kept 10 bases outside the gene matches. The CDR3 covers 16 residues. Germline assignment: CDR1 SEHNR and CDR2 FQNEAQ (reference sequence). CDR3 sequence (DNA): TGTGCCAGCAGCCAACTCCCGGGACAGGAATACAATGAGCAGTTCTTC. Translated, it gives CASSQLPGQEYNEQFF.

V usage is TRBV7-9 and J usage is TRBJ1-1; D ambiguous. Per the germline V gene, CDR1 is SEHNR and CDR2 is FQNEAQ (reference sequence). The CDR3 covers 14 residues. Deletions cut 3 bases from V and 7 bases from J, with 15 bases between. Here the CDR3 reads CASSFPGVSVEAFF. CDR3 nucleotides: TGTGCCAGCAGCTTCCCCGGCGTTAGCGTTGAAGCTTTCTTT.

J is TRBJ1-4 and V is TRBV13, with no clear D. Germline V gene sequence: CDR1 PRHDT, CDR2 FYEKMQ (reference sequence). The V end was cut by 0 bases, the J end by 8 bases, with 7 bases between. This CDR3 spans 13 amino acids. In DNA, the CDR3 is TGTGCCAGCAGCTTAGGCCGCGTGGAAAAACTGTTTTTT. Its protein is CASSLGRVEKLFF.

The V gene is TRBV19, the J gene TRBJ1-1; 12 bases are shared with TRBD1. Trimming removed 6 bases from V and 8 bases from J; junction bases left unmatched: 4. The CDR3 is 13 amino acids. The germline V gene has CDR1 LNHDA and CDR2 SQIVND (reference sequence). CDR3 amino acids: CASRFGTGGEAFF. Here the CDR3 DNA reads TGTGCCAGTAGATTCGGGACAGGGGGCGAAGCTTTCTTT.

The CDR3 DNA sequence: TGTGCCAGCTCACCAAGACAGACTAATCAGCCCCAGCATTTT. This sequence encodes CASSPRQTNQPQHF. The chain carries TRBV18 and TRBJ1-5, with a weak D call TRBD1 (5 bases). CDR3 size: 14 residues. Trimming took off 2 bases at V and 4 bases at J, with 9 bases between the two ends. CDR1 KGHSH and CDR2 LQKENI come from the germline V gene.

This clone has more than one count but fewer than ten. The genes are TRBV2 and TRBJ1-5; 10 bases align to TRBD1. The V and J ends lost 7 bases and 7 bases, in that order; junction bases with no gene match: 10. The CDR3 has 15 residues. Germline V gene sequence: CDR1 SNHLY, CDR2 FYNNEI. As DNA, the CDR3 is TGTGCCAGCACTCCCGTGGGGACAGGGGCCCAGCCCCAGCATTTT. Translation gives CASTPVGTGAQPQHF.

The V gene is TRBV7-9, the J gene TRBJ1-1, with no clear D. Trimming left V 5 bases short and J 5 bases short, with 18 bases between. The length of the CDR3 is 15 residues. The V gene's germline CDR1 is SEHNR and CDR2 FQNEAQ (reference sequence). CDR3 coding DNA: TGTGCCAGCAGCCCAACCCGGGGTGCAGGTACTGAAGCTTTCTTT. This sequence encodes CASSPTRGAGTEAFF.

The chain joins TRBV19 to TRBJ1-2; D not certain. V dropped 6 bases and J dropped 7 bases, with 12 bases sitting between them. This CDR3 region has 12 residues. Germline assignment: CDR1 LNHDA and CDR2 SQIVND (reference sequence). The CDR3 region is CASSNMDSGYTF. DNA for the CDR3: TGTGCCAGTAGCAATATGGACTCTGGCTACACCTTC.

In this sample, this clone turned up once. This chain uses TRBV5-6 with TRBJ2-1; 8 nucleotides agree with TRBD1. J was trimmed by 6 bases and V by 4 bases; bases with no gene match: 12. The CDR3 runs 16 residues. Germline loops: CDR1 SGHDT, CDR2 YYEEEE. The CDR3: CASSVTGVIRSNEQFF. CDR3 sequence (DNA): TGTGCCAGCAGCGTGACAGGGGTAATAAGAAGCAATGAGCAGTTCTTC. Full variable domain (missing parts from reference TRBV5-6 and TRBJ2-1): DAGVTQSPTHLIKTRGQQVTLRCSPKSGHDTVSWYQQALGQGPQFIFQYYEEEERQRGNFPDRFSGHQFPNYSSELNVNALLLGDSALYLCASSVTGVIRSNEQFFGPGTRLTVL.

This clone was detected a few times. V and J are TRBV5-8 and TRBJ2-7; D remains ambiguous. V was trimmed by 4 bases and J by 0 bases, leaving 8 bases between them. The CDR3 runs 13 residues. Looked up from germline, CDR1 is SGHTS and CDR2 is YDEGEE. The CDR3 DNA reads TGTGCCAGCAGCCCCCGGTTCTCCTACGAGCAGTACTTC. Translating it yields CASSPRFSYEQYF.

The chain carries TRBV19 and TRBJ1-5; D call uncertain. Germline values: CDR1 LNHDA, CDR2 SQIVND (reference sequence). This CDR3 is 15 amino acids long. The V end lost 7 bases, the J end lost 7 bases, and 20 bases lay between the germline ends. Here the CDR3 DNA reads TGTGCCAGTAACTCCCCCGCGGGAGAAAAACAGCCCCAGCATTTT. Residues: CASNSPAGEKQPQHF.

The chain recombines TRBV11-2 with TRBJ2-1; 10 bases are a match to TRBD2. Unmatched junction bases numbered 7, after V lost 5 bases and J lost 3 bases. The CDR3 runs to 16 residues. In germline, CDR1 is SGHAT, CDR2 FQNNGV. The CDR3 region is CASSMRTSGLYNEQFF. CDR3 bases: TGTGCCAGCAGCATGAGGACTAGCGGACTCTACAATGAGCAGTTCTTC.

The chain couples TRBV7-3 to TRBJ2-5; no clear D gene. CDR3 length: 15 residues. Germline V gene data show CDR1 as SGHTA and CDR2 as FQGTGA. Trimming removed 5 bases at V and 5 bases at J, with 18 bases between. The CDR3 nucleotides are TGTGCCAGCAGCCCTCTCGGCTCCCCGAGGGAGACCCAGTACTTC. Amino acids: CASSPLGSPRETQYF.

The V call is TRBV2, the J call TRBJ1-2; possible D gene TRBD1, 5 bases. Germline V gene data show CDR1 as SNHLY and CDR2 as FYNNEI. V gave up 6 bases and J gave up 5 bases, with 19 bases separating them. The CDR3 has 15 amino acids. The CDR3 loop is CASRGGLAGSYGYTF. CDR3 sequence (DNA): TGTGCCAGCAGGGGGGGATTGGCAGGGAGTTATGGCTACACCTTC. Full variable domain (remainder filled in from reference TRBV2 and TRBJ1-2): EPEVTQTPSHQVTQMGQEVILRCVPISNHLYFYWYRQILGQKVEFLVSFYNNEISEKSEIFDDQFSVERPDGSNFTLKIRSTKLEDSAMYFCASRGGLAGSYGYTFGSGTRLTVV.

This rearrangement joins TRBV5-1 to TRBJ2-1, with TRBD1 identical over 8 bases. Germline lookup yields CDR1 SGHRS and CDR2 YFSETQ. The ends lost 1 base at V and 5 bases at J; junction bases unmatched: 8. The CDR3 has 16 residues. As DNA, the CDR3 is TGCGCCAGCAGCTTGTGGGCAGGGGGCGCACACAATGAGCAGTTCTTC. This codes for CASSLWAGGAHNEQFF.

In its sample, this clone was seen once. As DNA, the CDR3 is TGTGCCAGCTCACCACCCGTGGGGGGTCAGGAGAACACTGAAGCTTTCTTT. As protein: CASSPPVGGQENTEAFF. This rearrangement joins TRBV18 to TRBJ1-1; a weak D match, TRBD1 (5 bases). CDR1 is KGHSH, CDR2 LQKENI, per germline. The V end lost 0 bases, the J end lost 1 base, and 15 bases lay between the germline ends. The CDR3 is made up of 17 amino acids.

In its sample, this clone was seen a few times. J is TRBJ2-2 and V is TRBV5-4, with TRBD2 as a possible D gene (5 bases). The V gene lost 3 bases and the J gene lost 2 bases, with 11 bases spanning the gap. In germline, CDR1 is SGHNT, CDR2 YYREEE (reference sequence). This CDR3 has 15 residues. The CDR3 DNA reads as TGTGCCAGCAGCTCTGGTCGGGGAAACACCGGGGAGCTGTTTTTT. The encoded protein is CASSSGRGNTGELFF.

Here the CDR3 reads CASSYGNRVSTEAFF. CDR3 in DNA: TGTGCCAGCAGTTACGGAAACAGGGTCAGCACTGAAGCTTTCTTT. V usage is TRBV6-5 and J usage is TRBJ1-1, with D possibly being TRBD1 (6 bases). The CDR3 is 15 residues long. The V gene lost 2 bases and the J gene lost 4 bases, with 14 bases spanning the gap. Germline V CDR1 and CDR2: MNHEY, SVGAGI.

This clone was seen a single time. The V call is TRBV5-1, the J call TRBJ1-6, with D uncertain. Trimming removed 4 bases at V and 8 bases at J, with 16 bases between. Looked up from germline, CDR1 is SGHRS and CDR2 is YFSETQ. The CDR3 has 15 amino acids. The CDR3 spells CASSLTSSRDSPLHF. The CDR3 DNA reads as TGCGCCAGCAGCCTCACTTCCAGTCGGGATTCACCCCTCCACTTT.